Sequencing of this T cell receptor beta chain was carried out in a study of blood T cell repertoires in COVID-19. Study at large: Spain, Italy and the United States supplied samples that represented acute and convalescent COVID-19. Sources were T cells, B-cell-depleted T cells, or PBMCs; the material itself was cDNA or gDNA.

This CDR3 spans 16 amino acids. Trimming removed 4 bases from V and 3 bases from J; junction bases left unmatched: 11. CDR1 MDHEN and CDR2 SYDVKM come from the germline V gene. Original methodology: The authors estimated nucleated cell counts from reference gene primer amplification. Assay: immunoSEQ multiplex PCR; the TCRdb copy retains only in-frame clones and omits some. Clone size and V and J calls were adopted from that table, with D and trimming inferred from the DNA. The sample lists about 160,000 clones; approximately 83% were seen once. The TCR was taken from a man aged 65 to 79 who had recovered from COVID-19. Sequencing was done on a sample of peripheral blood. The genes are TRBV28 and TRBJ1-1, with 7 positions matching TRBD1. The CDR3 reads CASSSPGQRMDTEAFF. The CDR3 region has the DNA TGTGCCAGCAGTTCCCCGGGACAGAGGATGGACACTGAAGCTTTCTTT.